Listed here are 29 T cell receptor beta chains from one sample, sequenced in a study of blood T cell repertoires in COVID-19. Libraries were prepared by immunoSEQ multiplex PCR; TCRdb keeps only in-frame clonotypes and omits some of them. The data contain fewer than 200,000 clones, almost 85% of them singletons. Material: peripheral blood. These receptors were taken from a man between 35 and 55 years old who had recovered from COVID-19.

CDR3 loop: CASRPYRGGGYGYTF. As DNA, the CDR3 is TGTGCCAGCAGACCGTACAGGGGAGGAGGCTATGGCTACACCTTC. The chain combines TRBV6-5 with TRBJ1-2; 7 bases are a match to TRBD1. Germline lookup yields CDR1 MNHEY and CDR2 SVGAGI. J lost 4 bases, V lost 6 bases, and 11 bases had no gene match. CDR3 length equals 15 residues.

V gene TRBV11-3 combines with J gene TRBJ2-2; 9 bases are a match to TRBD2. Losses at the gene ends were 2 bases for V and 3 bases for J; bases not matched to a gene: 1. This CDR3 region has 15 residues. From germline, CDR1 is SGHNT and CDR2 YENEEA. The DNA of the CDR3 is TGTGCCAGCAGCTTACGACTAGCGGACACCGGGGAGCTGTTTTTT. Protein product: CASSLRLADTGELFF.

This clone has a single count. The chain carries TRBV6-2 or TRBV6-3 and TRBJ1-6; 7 nucleotides agree with TRBD1. J was trimmed by 7 bases and V by 2 bases; bases with no gene match: 2. In germline, CDR1 is MNHEY, CDR2 SVGEGT. This CDR3 has 14 residues. CDR3 nucleotides: TGTGCCAGCAGTTACGACAGGGCGAATTCACCCCTCCACTTT. Amino acids: CASSYDRANSPLHF.

The chain has TRBV6-6 and TRBJ2-1, with 8 positions matching TRBD2. Germline values: CDR1 MNHNY, CDR2 SVGAGI (reference sequence). The CDR3 runs to 15 residues. V trimming: 8 bases; J trimming: 6 bases; junction bases outside the gene matches: 12. The CDR3 reads CASRGPGGAGNEQFF. Here the CDR3 DNA reads TGTGCCAGCCGTGGTCCGGGGGGGGCGGGCAATGAGCAGTTCTTC.

The genes are TRBV7-2 and TRBJ2-7, with 9 bases matching TRBD2. V was pared by 5 bases and J by 7 bases, with 12 bases of the junction left unmatched. This CDR3 is built from 15 residues. Germline values: CDR1 SGHTA, CDR2 FQGNSA. The CDR3 loop is CASSRLDSGSREQYF. As DNA, the CDR3 is TGTGCCAGCAGCCGTCTCGATAGCGGGAGTCGAGAGCAGTACTTC.

The chain couples TRBV15 to TRBJ1-4; D ambiguous. V shed 0 bases and J shed 5 bases, with 13 bases lying between them. The germline CDR1 and CDR2 sequences are LNHNV and YYDKDF (reference sequence). The CDR3 has 16 amino acids. The CDR3 DNA is TGTGCCACCAGCAGAGATTGGGAGGGTGAGAATGAAAAACTGTTTTTT. Residues: CATSRDWEGENEKLFF.

This clone has more than one count but fewer than ten. J is TRBJ2-6 and V is TRBV11-2; TRBD1 aligns across 8 bases. CDR1 SGHAT and CDR2 FQNNGV come from the germline V gene. The length of the CDR3 is 17 residues. The V segment lost 7 bases and the J segment 0 bases; nucleotides outside the gene matches: 8. The CDR3 DNA reads TGTGCCAGCACCGCCGGGACAGGACACTCTGGGGCCAACGTCCTGACTTTC. Amino acid sequence: CASTAGTGHSGANVLTF. The entire variable domain, with the rest obtained from reference TRBV11-2 and TRBJ2-6, is as follows: EAGVAQSPRYKIIEKRQSVAFWCNPISGHATLYWYQQILGQGPKLLIQFQNNGVVDDSQLPKDRFSAERLKGVDSTLKIQPAKLEDSAVYLCASTAGTGHSGANVLTFGAGSRLTVL.

This chain uses TRBV4-1 with TRBJ2-7, with D tentatively TRBD1 (5 bases). This CDR3 is built from 14 residues. Trimming left V 1 base short and J 6 bases short, with 13 bases between. Germline lookup yields CDR1 MGHRA and CDR2 YSYEKL. CDR3 sequence reads: CASSQGTLRGEQYF. The DNA for the CDR3 is TGCGCCAGCAGCCAAGGAACCCTAAGGGGCGAGCAGTACTTC.

Only a few counts were recorded for this clone. V usage is TRBV6-2 or TRBV6-3 and J usage is TRBJ2-7; tentatively, D is TRBD2 (5 bases). Germline V gene sequence: CDR1 MNHEY, CDR2 SVGEGT. With 2 bases removed from V and 2 bases from J, the gap between germline ends came to 10 bases. The CDR3 contains 14 residues. CDR3 sequence (DNA): TGTGCCAGCAGTTACATCGGGATTACCTACGAGCAGTACTTC. Its protein is CASSYIGITYEQYF.

V and J are TRBV24-1 and TRBJ2-1; the D is unclear. Germline CDR1 KGHDR, CDR2 SFDVKD. The ends were cut back, 4 bases at V and 0 bases at J, with 12 bases in the middle. The CDR3 has 16 amino acids. The CDR3 sequence is CATSDPRQGSYNEQFF. In DNA, the CDR3 is TGTGCCACCAGTGACCCTCGACAAGGCTCCTACAATGAGCAGTTCTTC.

The chain has TRBV19 and TRBJ2-1, with D perhaps matching TRBD2 (5 bases). This CDR3 has 14 residues. Germline CDR1 reads LNHDA; CDR2 reads SQIVND (reference sequence). The V end lost 5 bases, the J end lost 0 bases, and 8 bases lay between the germline ends. DNA of the CDR3: TGTGCCAGTAGTGGCGGGTACTCCTACAATGAGCAGTTCTTC. It specifies CASSGGYSYNEQFF. The whole variable domain, remainder taken from reference TRBV19 and TRBJ2-1, is DGGITQSPKYLFRKEGQNVTLSCEQNLNHDAMYWYRQDPGQGLRLIYYSQIVNDFQKGDIAEGYSVSREKKESFPLTVTSAQKNPTAFYLCASSGGYSYNEQFFGPGTRLTVL.

The V gene is TRBV5-5, the J gene TRBJ2-5, with TRBD1 matching 9 bases. The CDR3 spans 14 residues. Germline loops: CDR1 SGHKS, CDR2 YYEKEE (reference sequence). V lost 2 bases, J lost 5 bases, and 4 bases stayed unmatched. The CDR3 nucleotides are TGTGCCAGCAGCTTACAGGGGGCTCGTGAGACCCAGTACTTC. Amino acid sequence: CASSLQGARETQYF.

This chain connects TRBV7-2 to TRBJ1-2; 10 bases align to TRBD1. The V gene end was trimmed by 5 bases and the J gene end by 4 bases; junction bases not matched to a gene: 10. The CDR3 sequence is 16 residues long. The germline V gene has CDR1 SGHTA and CDR2 FQGNSA. The CDR3 sequence: CASSLTRTGGSYGYTF. CDR3 coding DNA: TGTGCCAGCAGCCTTACCCGGACAGGGGGAAGCTATGGCTACACCTTC.

The rearrangement joins TRBV6-5 to TRBJ2-7, with TRBD1 as a possible D gene (6 bases). Germline V gives CDR1 MNHEY, CDR2 SVGAGI. This CDR3 comprises 12 residues. Trimming took 7 bases from V and 3 from J, leaving 10 bases between them. CDR3 nucleotides: TGTGCCAGCAAGGACAGAAACTACGAGCAGTACTTC. This encodes CASKDRNYEQYF.

This rearrangement joins TRBV6-1 to TRBJ1-5; D gene unclear. The V end was cut by 2 bases, the J end by 2 bases, with 10 bases between. The germline CDR1 and CDR2 sequences are MNHNS and SASEGT. The CDR3 totals 15 residues. The CDR3 spells CASSERGFGNQPQHF. Here the CDR3 DNA reads TGTGCCAGCAGTGAACGCGGTTTTGGCAATCAGCCCCAGCATTTT.

The chain combines TRBV19 with TRBJ2-1, with D hard to call. The germline V and J ends were trimmed by 7 bases and 0 bases, with 10 bases remaining between them. The CDR3 covers 14 residues. CDR1 LNHDA and CDR2 SQIVND come from the germline V gene (reference sequence). This CDR3 is CASKAAASYNEQFF. The DNA for the CDR3 is TGTGCCAGTAAGGCGGCGGCCTCCTACAATGAGCAGTTCTTC. The variable domain in full, with the rest retrieved from reference TRBV19 and TRBJ2-1, is DGGITQSPKYLFRKEGQNVTLSCEQNLNHDAMYWYRQDPGQGLRLIYYSQIVNDFQKGDIAEGYSVSREKKESFPLTVTSAQKNPTAFYLCASKAAASYNEQFFGPGTRLTVL.

The chain couples TRBV5-4 to TRBJ2-7; TRBD1 matches 9 bases. Germline values: CDR1 SGHNT, CDR2 YYREEE (reference sequence). Germline trimming cut 4 bases from V and 2 bases from J; bases unmatched to any gene: 1. There are 13 residues in the CDR3. The CDR3 region is CASSRDRAYEQYF. In nucleotides, the CDR3 is TGTGCCAGCAGCCGGGACAGGGCCTACGAGCAGTACTTC.

This rearrangement joins TRBV6-1 to TRBJ2-7; 10 bases are a match to TRBD2. Germline-derived CDR1 and CDR2 are MNHNS and SASEGT. This CDR3 contains 13 residues. V lost 10 bases and J lost 2; bases outside the gene matches: 5. In nucleotides, the CDR3 is TGTGCCATCGGAGCGGGAGGGCCCTACGAGCAGTACTTC. Translated: CAIGAGGPYEQYF.

This clone was detected once. J is TRBJ2-2 and V is TRBV10-3, with 8 bases matching TRBD1. The V gene's germline CDR1 is ENHRY and CDR2 SYGVKD. The CDR3 is 15 residues long. Unmatched junction bases numbered 10, after V lost 10 bases and J lost 3 bases. The CDR3 region has the DNA TGTGCCACGAGGGGACAGGTCGGTCACACCGGGGAGCTGTTTTTT. Its translation is CATRGQVGHTGELFF.

This clone was observed a few times. CDR3 region: CASSYRTGFSYEQYF. The CDR3 nucleotides read TGTGCCAGCAGTTACCGGACAGGCTTCTCCTACGAGCAGTACTTC. This rearrangement joins TRBV6-2 or TRBV6-3 to TRBJ2-7; 7 positions agree with TRBD1. Germline CDR1 MNHEY, CDR2 SVGEGT. The CDR3 totals 15 residues. V trimming: 2 bases; J trimming: 0 bases; junction bases outside the gene matches: 4.

The chain links TRBV23-1 to TRBJ1-3; 9 bases line up with TRBD1. TRBV23-1 carries the ORF label, with uncertain function. V trimming: 0 bases; J trimming: 4 bases; junction bases outside the gene matches: 4. The length of the CDR3 is 16 residues. The CDR3 here is CASSQSGTGRGNTIYF. The CDR3, as DNA: TGCGCCAGCAGTCAATCGGGGACAGGGCGCGGAAACACCATATATTTT.

This clone was seen only once. The chain carries TRBV9 and TRBJ2-3; weak D call: TRBD1 (6 bases). CDR3 length: 15 residues. CDR1 and CDR2 (germline): SGDLS, YYNGEE. Trimming took 4 bases from V and 2 from J, leaving 14 bases between them. This chain's CDR3 is CASSPGDKLTDTQYF. CDR3 sequence (DNA): TGTGCCAGCAGCCCAGGGGACAAACTCACAGATACGCAGTATTTT.

The CDR3 region is CASRRERTGVGNSPLHF. Written as DNA, the CDR3 is TGTGCCAGCAGGCGAGAGCGGACAGGGGTTGGTAATTCACCCCTCCACTTT. The rearrangement uses TRBV7-2 and TRBJ1-6, with 9 bases fitting TRBD1. The length of the CDR3 is 17 residues. V shed 6 bases and J 6 bases; nucleotides not matched to a gene: 12. The germline gives CDR1 SGHTA, CDR2 FQGNSA.

The J gene is TRBJ1-1, the V gene TRBV9; 7 bases match TRBD1. The V gene end was trimmed by 3 bases and the J gene end by 0 bases; junction bases not matched to a gene: 14. There are 18 residues in the CDR3. From germline, CDR1 is SGDLS and CDR2 YYNGEE. CDR3 nucleotide sequence: TGTGCCAGCAGCGCTTACAGGGGCCAATGGGGAATGAACACTGAAGCTTTCTTT. Its protein product is CASSAYRGQWGMNTEAFF.

The rearrangement links TRBV5-1 to TRBJ1-5; perhaps TRBD1 as D (6 bases). Germline loops: CDR1 SGHRS, CDR2 YFSETQ. The CDR3 totals 15 residues. V was shortened by 0 bases and J by 5 bases, with 12 bases between the two germline ends. CDR3 in DNA: TGCGCCAGCAGCTTGGTCCCGGGACAACATCAGCCCCAGCATTTT. Encoded protein: CASSLVPGQHQPQHF.

The chain employs TRBV7-9 and TRBJ1-1; no clear D. This CDR3 region has 13 residues. V was cut by 5 bases and J by 0 bases, with 7 bases left in between. Germline loops: CDR1 SEHNR, CDR2 FQNEAQ (reference sequence). CDR3 protein: CASSVTLNTEAFF. CDR3 bases: TGTGCCAGCAGCGTCACTTTGAACACTGAAGCTTTCTTT.

The genes are TRBV11-3 and TRBJ2-3; D perhaps matches TRBD2 (5 bases). The V end was cut by 2 bases, the J end by 2 bases, with 14 bases between. CDR3 length equals 16 residues. The germline V gene has CDR1 SGHNT and CDR2 YENEEA. Here the CDR3 DNA reads TGTGCCAGCAGCTTATCATTGGACTTAATCACAGATACGCAGTATTTT. Translated: CASSLSLDLITDTQYF.

The chain joins TRBV2 to TRBJ1-2; TRBD1 is a possible D gene (6 bases). This CDR3 region has 14 residues. The V end lost 6 bases, the J end lost 5 bases, and 16 bases lay between the germline ends. Germline V gene data show CDR1 as SNHLY and CDR2 as FYNNEI. This CDR3 reads CASSYRDMGYGYTF. The CDR3 coding sequence is TGTGCCAGCAGCTACAGGGACATGGGATATGGCTACACCTTC. Based on the CDR3 plus reference TRBV2 and TRBJ1-2, the full variable domain is EPEVTQTPSHQVTQMGQEVILRCVPISNHLYFYWYRQILGQKVEFLVSFYNNEISEKSEIFDDQFSVERPDGSNFTLKIRSTKLEDSAMYFCASSYRDMGYGYTFGSGTRLTVV.

The V and J genes are TRBV28 and TRBJ2-3, with TRBD2 identical over 8 bases. The CDR3 extends over 14 amino acids. Germline values: CDR1 MDHEN, CDR2 SYDVKM. V lost 2 bases and J lost 5; bases outside the gene matches: 3. The chain's CDR3 is CASSLTGGLDTQYF. DNA of the CDR3: TGTGCCAGCAGTTTAACGGGAGGGCTAGATACGCAGTATTTT.